This T cell receptor beta chain originates from a study of blood T cell repertoires in COVID-19. Study as a whole: PBMCs, B-cell-depleted T cells, or T cells provided the cDNA or gDNA that made up the material.

Cohort 3 donors counted as recovered after two negative PCRs, clearance, or resolved symptoms. As processed by the authors: Counts of nucleated cells, estimated from reference gene primer amplification, were obtained. Clones were read by immunoSEQ multiplex PCR, and TCRdb kept only the in-frame ones, dropping some. V and J calls and clone size are as listed in that table; D and trimming were resolved from the DNA. The table lists approximately 270,000 clones, around 92% of them singletons. Specimen: PBMCs or T cells enriched from blood (not recorded which). The clonotype originates from a woman in her fifties or sixties who had recovered from COVID-19.

This chain's CDR3 is CASSLVGRGNTEAFF. The DNA of the CDR3 is TGCGCCAGCAGCTTGGTCGGCAGGGGGAACACTGAAGCTTTCTTT. The chain links TRBV5-1 to TRBJ1-1; D possibly corresponds to TRBD1 (6 bases). This CDR3 has 15 amino acids. V was trimmed by 0 bases and J by 1 base, leaving 10 bases between them. Looked up from germline, CDR1 is SGHRS and CDR2 is YFSETQ. Supplemented by reference TRBV5-1 and TRBJ1-1, the full variable domain reads KAGVTQTPRYLIKTRGQQVTLSCSPISGHRSVSWYQQTPGQGLQFLFEYFSETQRNKGNFPGRFSGRQFSNSRSEMNVSTLELGDSALYLCASSLVGRGNTEAFFGQGTRLTVV.